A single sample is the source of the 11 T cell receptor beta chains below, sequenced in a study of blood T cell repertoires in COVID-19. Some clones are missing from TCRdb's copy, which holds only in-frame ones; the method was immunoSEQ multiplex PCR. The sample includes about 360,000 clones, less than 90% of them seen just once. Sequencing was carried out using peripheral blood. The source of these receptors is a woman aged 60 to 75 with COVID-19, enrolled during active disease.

The DNA for the CDR3 is TGCGCCAGCAGCCAAAACTTCCTGAGCCCTACTAACTATGGCTACACCTTC. This translates into CASSQNFLSPTNYGYTF. The genes are TRBV4-3 and TRBJ1-2, with D uncertain. The V and J ends lost 2 bases and 0 bases respectively, with 16 bases between them. This CDR3 has 17 residues. Per germline, CDR1 LGHNA and CDR2 YSLEER.

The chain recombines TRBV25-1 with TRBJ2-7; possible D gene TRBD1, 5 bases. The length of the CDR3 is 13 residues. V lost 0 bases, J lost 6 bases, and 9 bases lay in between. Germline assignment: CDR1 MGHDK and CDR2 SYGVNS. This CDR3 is CASSEYQGVEQYF. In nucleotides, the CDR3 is TGTGCCAGCAGTGAATATCAAGGGGTCGAGCAGTACTTC.

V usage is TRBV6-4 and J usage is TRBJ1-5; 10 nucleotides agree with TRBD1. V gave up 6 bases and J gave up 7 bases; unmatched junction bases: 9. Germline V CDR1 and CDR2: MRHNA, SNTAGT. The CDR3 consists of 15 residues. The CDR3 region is CASRTTGGFRQPQHF. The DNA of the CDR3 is TGTGCCAGCAGGACGACAGGGGGCTTCCGGCAGCCCCAGCATTTT.

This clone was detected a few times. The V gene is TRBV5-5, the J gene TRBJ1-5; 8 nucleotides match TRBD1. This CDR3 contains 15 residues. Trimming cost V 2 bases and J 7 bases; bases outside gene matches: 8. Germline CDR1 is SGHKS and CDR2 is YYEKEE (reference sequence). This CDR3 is CASSFGQGIHQPQHF. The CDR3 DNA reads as TGTGCCAGCAGCTTCGGACAGGGTATTCACCAGCCCCAGCATTTT.

The CDR3 here is CASSLDSPAQYF. CDR3 coding DNA: TGTGCCAGCAGCTTGGACAGTCCGGCCCAGTACTTC. The chain carries TRBV5-4 and TRBJ2-5, with no clear D. Germline CDR1 and CDR2: SGHNT and YYREEE (reference sequence). V dropped 0 bases and J dropped 9 bases, with 9 bases sitting between them. The CDR3 is 12 residues long.

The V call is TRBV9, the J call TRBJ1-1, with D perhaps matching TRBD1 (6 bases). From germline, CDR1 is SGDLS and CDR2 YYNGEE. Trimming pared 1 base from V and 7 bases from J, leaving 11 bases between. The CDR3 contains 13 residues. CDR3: CASSVQGFDEAFF. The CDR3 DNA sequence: TGTGCCAGCAGCGTACAGGGGTTTGATGAAGCTTTCTTT. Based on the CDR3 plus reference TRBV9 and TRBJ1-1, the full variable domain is DSGVTQTPKHLITATGQRVTLRCSPRSGDLSVYWYQQSLDQGLQFLIQYYNGEERAKGNILERFSAQQFPDLHSELNLSSLELGDSALYFCASSVQGFDEAFFGQGTRLTVV.

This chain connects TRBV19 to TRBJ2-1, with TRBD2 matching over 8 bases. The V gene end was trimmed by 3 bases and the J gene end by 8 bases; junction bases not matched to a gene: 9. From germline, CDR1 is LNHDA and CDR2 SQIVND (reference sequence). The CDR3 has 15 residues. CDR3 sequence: CASSISGGAFDEQFF. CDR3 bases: TGTGCCAGTAGTATCTCGGGGGGGGCCTTCGATGAGCAGTTCTTC.

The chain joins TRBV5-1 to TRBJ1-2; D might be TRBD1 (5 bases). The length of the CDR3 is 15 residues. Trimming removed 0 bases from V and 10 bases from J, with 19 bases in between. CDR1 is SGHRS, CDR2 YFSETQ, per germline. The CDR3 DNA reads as TGCGCCAGCAGCTTGGCCGGGGGTCTACAGGAGGACTACACCTTC. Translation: CASSLAGGLQEDYTF.

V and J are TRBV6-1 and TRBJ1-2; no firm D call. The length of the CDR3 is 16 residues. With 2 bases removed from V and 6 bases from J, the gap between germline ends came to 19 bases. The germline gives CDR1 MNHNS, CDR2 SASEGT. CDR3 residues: CASSEILSQTGNGYTF. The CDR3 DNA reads TGTGCCAGCAGTGAAATACTTTCGCAGACCGGGAATGGCTACACCTTC.

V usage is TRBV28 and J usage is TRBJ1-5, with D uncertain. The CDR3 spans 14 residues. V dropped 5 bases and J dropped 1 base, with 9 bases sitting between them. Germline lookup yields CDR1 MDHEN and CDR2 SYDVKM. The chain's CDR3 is CASSPGGSNQPQHF. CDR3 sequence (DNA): TGTGCCAGCAGTCCCGGAGGAAGCAATCAGCCCCAGCATTTT.

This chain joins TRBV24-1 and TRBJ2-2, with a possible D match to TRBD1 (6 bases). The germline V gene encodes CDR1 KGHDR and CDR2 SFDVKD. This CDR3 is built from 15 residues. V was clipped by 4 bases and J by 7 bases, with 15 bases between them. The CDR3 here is CATSERTEGGGELFF. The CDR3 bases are TGTGCCACCAGTGAGCGGACAGAAGGAGGCGGGGAGCTGTTTTTT.